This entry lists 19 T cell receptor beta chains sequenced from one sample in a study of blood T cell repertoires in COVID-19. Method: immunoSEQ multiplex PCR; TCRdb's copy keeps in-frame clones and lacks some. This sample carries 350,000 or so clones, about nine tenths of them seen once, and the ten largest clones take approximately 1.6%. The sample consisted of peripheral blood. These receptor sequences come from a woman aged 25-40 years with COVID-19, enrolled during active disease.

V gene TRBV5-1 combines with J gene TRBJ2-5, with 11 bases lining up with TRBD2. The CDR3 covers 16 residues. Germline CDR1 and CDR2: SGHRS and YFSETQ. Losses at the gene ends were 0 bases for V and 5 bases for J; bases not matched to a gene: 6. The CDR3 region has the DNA TGCGCCAGCAGCTTGGTGGTAGCGGGGGGGGTCGAGACCCAGTACTTC. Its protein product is CASSLVVAGGVETQYF.

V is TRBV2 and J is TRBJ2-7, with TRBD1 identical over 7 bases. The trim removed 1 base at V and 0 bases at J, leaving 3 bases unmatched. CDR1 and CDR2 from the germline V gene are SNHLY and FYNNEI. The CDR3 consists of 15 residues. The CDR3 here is CASSEDRGSSYEQYF. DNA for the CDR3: TGTGCCAGCAGTGAAGACAGGGGTAGCTCCTACGAGCAGTACTTC.

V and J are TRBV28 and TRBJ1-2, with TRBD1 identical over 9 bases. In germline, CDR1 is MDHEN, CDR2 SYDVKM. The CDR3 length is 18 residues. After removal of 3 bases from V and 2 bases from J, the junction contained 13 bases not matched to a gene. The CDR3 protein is CASSLGIGQGFLNYGYTF. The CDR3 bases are TGTGCCAGCAGTTTGGGGATTGGACAGGGGTTCTTAAACTATGGCTACACCTTC.

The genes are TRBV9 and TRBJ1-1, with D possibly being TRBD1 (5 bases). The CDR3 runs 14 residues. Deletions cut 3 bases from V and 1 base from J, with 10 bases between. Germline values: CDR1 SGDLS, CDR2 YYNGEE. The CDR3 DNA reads TGTGCCAGCAGCGGGGAGGGACGGAACACTGAAGCTTTCTTT. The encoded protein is CASSGEGRNTEAFF. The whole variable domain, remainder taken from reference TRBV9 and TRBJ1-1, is DSGVTQTPKHLITATGQRVTLRCSPRSGDLSVYWYQQSLDQGLQFLIQYYNGEERAKGNILERFSAQQFPDLHSELNLSSLELGDSALYFCASSGEGRNTEAFFGQGTRLTVV.

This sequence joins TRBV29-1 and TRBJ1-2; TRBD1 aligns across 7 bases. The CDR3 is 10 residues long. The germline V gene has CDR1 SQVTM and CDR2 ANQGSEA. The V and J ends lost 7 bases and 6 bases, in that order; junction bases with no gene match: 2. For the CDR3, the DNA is TGCAGCGCGGACAGGAATGGCTACACCTTC. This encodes CSADRNGYTF.

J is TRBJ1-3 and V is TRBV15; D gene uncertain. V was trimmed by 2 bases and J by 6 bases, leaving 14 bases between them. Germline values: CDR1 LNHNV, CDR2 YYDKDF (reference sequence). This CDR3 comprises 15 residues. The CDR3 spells CATSRSGRGKNTIYF. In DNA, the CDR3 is TGTGCCACCAGCAGATCCGGGCGGGGTAAAAACACCATATATTTT. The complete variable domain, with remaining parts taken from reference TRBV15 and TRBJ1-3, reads DAMVIQNPRYQVTQFGKPVTLSCSQTLNHNVMYWYQQKSSQAPKLLFHYYDKDFNNEADTPDNFQSRRPNTSFCFLDIRSPGLGDTAMYLCATSRSGRGKNTIYFGEGSWLTVV.

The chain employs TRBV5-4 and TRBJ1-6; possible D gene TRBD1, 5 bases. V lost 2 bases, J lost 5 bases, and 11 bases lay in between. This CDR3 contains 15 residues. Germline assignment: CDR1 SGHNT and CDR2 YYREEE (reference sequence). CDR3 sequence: CASSFQWGDNSPLHF. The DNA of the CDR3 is TGTGCCAGCAGCTTTCAATGGGGCGATAATTCACCCCTCCACTTT.

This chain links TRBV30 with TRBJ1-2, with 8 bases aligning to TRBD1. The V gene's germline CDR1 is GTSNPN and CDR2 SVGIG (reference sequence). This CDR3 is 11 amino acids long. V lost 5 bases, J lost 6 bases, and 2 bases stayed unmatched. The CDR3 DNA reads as TGTGCCTGGCAGACAGGGGATGGCTACACCTTC. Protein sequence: CAWQTGDGYTF.

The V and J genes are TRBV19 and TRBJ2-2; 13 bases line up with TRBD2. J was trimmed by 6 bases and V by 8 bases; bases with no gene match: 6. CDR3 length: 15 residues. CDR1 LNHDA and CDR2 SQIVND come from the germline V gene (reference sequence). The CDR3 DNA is TGTGCCAGTCTTCCCGGGACTAGCGGGGCCGGGGAGCTGTTTTTT. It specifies CASLPGTSGAGELFF. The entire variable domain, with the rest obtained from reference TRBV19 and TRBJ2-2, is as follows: DGGITQSPKYLFRKEGQNVTLSCEQNLNHDAMYWYRQDPGQGLRLIYYSQIVNDFQKGDIAEGYSVSREKKESFPLTVTSAQKNPTAFYLCASLPGTSGAGELFFGEGSRLTVL.

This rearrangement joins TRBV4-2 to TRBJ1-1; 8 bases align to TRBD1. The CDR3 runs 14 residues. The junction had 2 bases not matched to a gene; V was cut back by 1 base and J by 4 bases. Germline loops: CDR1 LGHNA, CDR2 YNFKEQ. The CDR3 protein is CASSQGQGFTEAFF. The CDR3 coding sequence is TGTGCCAGCAGCCAAGGACAGGGGTTCACTGAAGCTTTCTTT.

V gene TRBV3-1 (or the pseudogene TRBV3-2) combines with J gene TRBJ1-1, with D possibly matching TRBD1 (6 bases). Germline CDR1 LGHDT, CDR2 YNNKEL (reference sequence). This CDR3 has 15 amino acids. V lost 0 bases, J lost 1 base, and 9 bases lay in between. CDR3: CASSQDAGENTEAFF. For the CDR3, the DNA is TGTGCCAGCAGCCAAGATGCAGGGGAGAACACTGAAGCTTTCTTT.

The CDR3 nucleotides read TGTGCCAGCAGCCACTTGAGTTGGGGGGGCGATGAGAATGAGCAGTTCTTC. Translated, it gives CASSHLSWGGDENEQFF. The rearrangement joins TRBV7-2 to TRBJ2-1, with D tentatively TRBD2 (7 bases). Deletions cut 5 bases from V and 7 bases from J, with 24 bases between. The CDR3 is made up of 17 amino acids. Germline V gives CDR1 SGHTA, CDR2 FQGNSA. Full variable domain (outside the CDR3, taken from reference TRBV7-2 and TRBJ2-1): GAGVSQSPSNKVTEKGKDVELRCDPISGHTALYWYRQSLGQGLEFLIYFQGNSAPDKSGLPSDRFSAERTGGSVSTLTIQRTQQEDSAVYLCASSHLSWGGDENEQFFGPGTRLTVL.

DNA of the CDR3: TGTGCCAGCAGCCTTTCACGGGACACGAACTATGGCTACACCTTC. Translating it yields CASSLSRDTNYGYTF. The chain is built from TRBV2 and TRBJ1-2; a possible D gene is TRBD1 (6 bases). V was shortened by 6 bases and J by 2 bases, with 16 bases between the two germline ends. The CDR3 sequence is 15 residues long. Germline CDR1 reads SNHLY; CDR2 reads FYNNEI.

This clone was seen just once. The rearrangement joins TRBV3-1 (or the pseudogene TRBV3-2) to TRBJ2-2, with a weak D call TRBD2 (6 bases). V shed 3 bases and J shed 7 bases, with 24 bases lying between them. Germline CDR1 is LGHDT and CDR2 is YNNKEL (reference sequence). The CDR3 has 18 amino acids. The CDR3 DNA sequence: TGTGCCAGCAGCCAGCTGCTGTTTGGTGGCGGGGAAGGCGGGGAGCTGTTTTTT. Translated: CASSQLLFGGGEGGELFF.

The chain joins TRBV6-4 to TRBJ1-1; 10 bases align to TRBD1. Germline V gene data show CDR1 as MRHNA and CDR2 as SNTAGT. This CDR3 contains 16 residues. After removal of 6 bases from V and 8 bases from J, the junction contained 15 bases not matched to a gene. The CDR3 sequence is CASRREPGQGTGEAFF. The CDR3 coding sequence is TGTGCCAGCAGGAGGGAACCGGGACAGGGGACCGGGGAAGCTTTCTTT.

The chain's CDR3 is CASTPTGSEKLFF. CDR3 coding DNA: TGTGCCAGCACCCCAACAGGGTCGGAAAAACTGTTTTTT. The chain recombines TRBV6-2 or TRBV6-3 with TRBJ1-4; maybe TRBD1 (6 bases). Germline CDR1 reads MNHEY; CDR2 reads SVGEGT. V dropped 7 bases and J dropped 8 bases, with 14 bases sitting between them. The length of the CDR3 is 13 residues.

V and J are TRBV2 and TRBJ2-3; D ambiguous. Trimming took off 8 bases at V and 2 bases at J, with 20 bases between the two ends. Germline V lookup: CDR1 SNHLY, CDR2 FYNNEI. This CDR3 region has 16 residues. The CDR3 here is CASYNPRRGDTDTQYF. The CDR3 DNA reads TGTGCCAGCTATAATCCCCGACGCGGTGACACAGATACGCAGTATTTT.

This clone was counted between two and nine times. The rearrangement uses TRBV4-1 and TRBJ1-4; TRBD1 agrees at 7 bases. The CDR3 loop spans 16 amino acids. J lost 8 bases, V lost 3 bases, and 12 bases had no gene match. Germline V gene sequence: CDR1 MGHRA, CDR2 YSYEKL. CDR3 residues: CASSQVRQGRREKLFF. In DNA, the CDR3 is TGCGCCAGCAGCCAGGTCCGACAGGGTCGACGGGAAAAACTGTTTTTT.

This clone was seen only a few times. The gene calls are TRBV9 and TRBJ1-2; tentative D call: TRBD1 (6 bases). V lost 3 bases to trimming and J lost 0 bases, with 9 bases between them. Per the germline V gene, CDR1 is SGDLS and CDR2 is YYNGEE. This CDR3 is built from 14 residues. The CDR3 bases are TGTGCCAGCAGCGCCAACAGGGCTAACTATGGCTACACCTTC. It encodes CASSANRANYGYTF.